This T cell receptor beta chain was captured by sequencing in a study of blood T cell repertoires in COVID-19. Data came from immunoSEQ multiplex PCR; TCRdb stores just in-frame clones and leaves some out. The top ten hold approximately 4.9% of the sample, which has roughly 49,000 clones, 80% to 90% seen once. Trimming took 6 bases from V and 4 from J; bases not matched to a gene: 3. The CDR3 covers 14 residues. Germline assignment: CDR1 SGHDN and CDR2 FVKESK. The genes are TRBV14 and TRBJ1-3, with TRBD1 matching 10 bases. The sample consisted of peripheral blood. The TCR originated in a man in his fifties or sixties with active COVID-19. CDR3 sequence (DNA): TGTGCCAGCAGTGACAGGGGGCCGGGAAACACCATATATTTT. This sequence encodes CASSDRGPGNTIYF.